These T cell receptor beta chains were read from a single sample in a study of blood T cell repertoires in COVID-19. Sequencing used immunoSEQ multiplex PCR; TCRdb keeps in-frame clones, though not all of them. The sample carries 150,000 to 200,000 clones, around four fifths recorded once. The sequencing input was peripheral blood. All receptors derive from a human donor in a cohort sampled during active COVID-19. CDR3s include the opening cysteine and the closing phenylalanine or tryptophan. A D gene is named only where the DNA matches it firmly. A row's size may be missing; if present it is once, few, many or a size class.

v_call: TRBV12-3/TRBV12-4
j_call: TRBJ1-1
clone_size: .
d_call: .
cdr3_aa: CASSLTGIAEAFF
cdr3_nt: TGTGCCAGCAGTTTAACCGGGATCGCTGAAGCTTTCTTT

v_call: TRBV10-3
j_call: TRBJ2-3
clone_size: .
d_call: .
cdr3_aa: CAISERQGRADTQYF
cdr3_nt: TGTGCCATCAGTGAGCGTCAGGGAAGGGCAGATACGCAGTATTTT

v_call: TRBV6-6
j_call: TRBJ1-5
clone_size: .
d_call: .
cdr3_aa: CASSRDTTINQPQHF
cdr3_nt: TGTGCCAGCAGCCGCGACACGACCATTAATCAGCCCCAGCATTTT

v_call: TRBV2
j_call: TRBJ2-7
clone_size: .
d_call: .
cdr3_aa: CASKETGPSYEQYF
cdr3_nt: TGTGCCAGCAAGGAAACAGGGCCTTCCTACGAGCAGTACTTC

v_call: TRBV6-4
j_call: TRBJ2-3
clone_size: once
d_call: .
cdr3_aa: CASSDQGGDTQYF
cdr3_nt: TGTGCCAGCAGTGACCAGGGCGGAGATACGCAGTATTTT

v_call: TRBV27
j_call: TRBJ2-7
clone_size: .
d_call: TRBD2
cdr3_aa: CASSSRGSFYEQYF
cdr3_nt: TGTGCCAGCAGTTCGCGCGGGAGCTTTTACGAGCAGTACTTC

v_call: TRBV19
j_call: TRBJ2-5
clone_size: .
d_call: .
cdr3_aa: CASSITSGVLGTQYF
cdr3_nt: TGTGCCAGTAGTATAACATCCGGGGTCCTAGGGACCCAGTACTTC

v_call: TRBV5-4
j_call: TRBJ1-2
clone_size: .
d_call: .
cdr3_aa: CASSQAAGDYSNYGYTF
cdr3_nt: TGTGCCAGCAGTCAGGCGGCAGGGGACTACTCTAACTATGGCTACACCTTC

v_call: TRBV4-1
j_call: TRBJ2-7
clone_size: .
d_call: TRBD1
cdr3_aa: CASSQVEGQTYEQYF
cdr3_nt: TGCGCCAGCAGCCAGGTAGAGGGACAGACCTACGAGCAGTACTTC

v_call: TRBV10-3
j_call: TRBJ1-2
clone_size: .
d_call: TRBD1
cdr3_aa: CAISADRENGYTF
cdr3_nt: TGTGCCATCAGTGCCGACAGGGAGAATGGCTACACCTTC

v_call: TRBV7-8
j_call: TRBJ1-2
clone_size: .
d_call: TRBD1
cdr3_aa: CASSLRRGGNGYGYTF
cdr3_nt: TGTGCCAGCAGCCTACGACGAGGGGGCAACGGCTATGGCTACACCTTC

v_call: TRBV6-5
j_call: TRBJ2-5
clone_size: .
d_call: TRBD1
cdr3_aa: CASSSGQGLGETQYF
cdr3_nt: TGTGCCAGCAGTTCCGGACAGGGGTTGGGAGAGACCCAGTACTTC

v_call: TRBV30
j_call: TRBJ1-5
clone_size: few
d_call: TRBD1
cdr3_aa: CAWSPGQRNQPQHF
cdr3_nt: TGTGCCTGGAGCCCGGGACAGCGCAATCAGCCCCAGCATTTT

v_call: TRBV27
j_call: TRBJ2-1
clone_size: .
d_call: TRBD2
cdr3_aa: CASSLAAGGFYNEQFF
cdr3_nt: TGTGCCAGCAGTTTAGCGGCGGGAGGATTTTACAATGAGCAGTTCTTC

v_call: TRBV18
j_call: TRBJ2-1
clone_size: once
d_call: TRBD1
cdr3_aa: CASSPGTGGVEQFF
cdr3_nt: TGTGCCAGCTCACCCGGGACAGGGGGTGTTGAGCAGTTCTTC

v_call: TRBV28
j_call: TRBJ1-5
clone_size: .
d_call: TRBD1
cdr3_aa: CASSMSGTALLGPQHF
cdr3_nt: TGTGCCAGCAGTATGTCAGGGACAGCCCTCTTGGGGCCCCAGCATTTT

v_call: TRBV7-2
j_call: TRBJ2-7
clone_size: .
d_call: TRBD1
cdr3_aa: CASSYAGGSYEQYF
cdr3_nt: TGTGCCAGCAGCTACGCAGGGGGTTCCTACGAGCAGTACTTC

v_call: TRBV11-2
j_call: TRBJ2-2
clone_size: .
d_call: .
cdr3_aa: CASSLVPVGAGELFF
cdr3_nt: TGTGCCAGCAGCTTAGTCCCCGTGGGAGCCGGGGAGCTGTTTTTT

v_call: TRBV18
j_call: TRBJ1-2
clone_size: .
d_call: TRBD1
cdr3_aa: CASSPGQVSSSYGYTF
cdr3_nt: TGTGCCAGCTCACCCGGACAGGTTTCGAGTAGCTATGGCTACACCTTC

v_call: TRBV7-8
j_call: TRBJ1-1
clone_size: .
d_call: .
cdr3_aa: CASSLAHGAGFGAFF
cdr3_nt: TGTGCCAGCAGCTTAGCGCATGGAGCAGGGTTTGGAGCTTTCTTT

v_call: TRBV6-5
j_call: TRBJ1-5
clone_size: .
d_call: TRBD1
cdr3_aa: CASSYFGTGGRQPQHF
cdr3_nt: TGTGCCAGCAGTTACTTCGGGACAGGGGGTAGGCAGCCCCAGCATTTT

v_call: TRBV7-9
j_call: TRBJ2-5
clone_size: .
d_call: TRBD2
cdr3_aa: CASSLGQTSGEETQYF
cdr3_nt: TGTGCCAGCAGCTTGGGTCAGACTAGCGGGGAAGAGACCCAGTACTTC

v_call: TRBV7-9
j_call: TRBJ1-6
clone_size: .
d_call: .
cdr3_aa: CASSLDSGNSPLHF
cdr3_nt: TGTGCCAGCAGCTTAGATTCGGGAAATTCACCCCTCCACTTT

v_call: TRBV19
j_call: TRBJ2-1
clone_size: .
d_call: TRBD2
cdr3_aa: CASSGTSGRTYNEQFF
cdr3_nt: TGTGCCAGTAGTGGGACTAGCGGGAGAACCTACAATGAGCAGTTCTTC

v_call: TRBV5-6
j_call: TRBJ1-5
clone_size: .
d_call: .
cdr3_aa: CASSLRRHGNQPQHF
cdr3_nt: TGTGCCAGCAGCTTGCGGAGGCATGGCAATCAGCCCCAGCATTTT

v_call: TRBV11-2
j_call: TRBJ2-1
clone_size: .
d_call: TRBD2
cdr3_aa: CASSGTSGVREQFF
cdr3_nt: TGTGCCAGCAGCGGGACTAGCGGGGTGCGTGAGCAGTTCTTC

v_call: TRBV7-9
j_call: TRBJ1-6
clone_size: .
d_call: TRBD1
cdr3_aa: CASSSHEGQCIRSPLHF
cdr3_nt: TGTGCCAGCAGCTCTCACGAGGGACAGTGTATTAGGTCACCCCTCCACTTT

v_call: TRBV2
j_call: TRBJ1-5
clone_size: .
d_call: .
cdr3_aa: CASSGQRSNQPQHF
cdr3_nt: TGTGCCAGCAGTGGACAGAGAAGCAATCAGCCCCAGCATTTT

v_call: TRBV7-9
j_call: TRBJ2-1
clone_size: .
d_call: .
cdr3_aa: CASSPAGPGYNEQFF
cdr3_nt: TGTGCCAGCAGCCCGGCCGGGCCGGGATACAATGAGCAGTTCTTC

v_call: TRBV7-2
j_call: TRBJ1-2
clone_size: .
d_call: TRBD1
cdr3_aa: CASSNGTAQINGYTF
cdr3_nt: TGTGCCAGCAGCAACGGGACAGCCCAGATCAATGGCTACACCTTC

v_call: TRBV28
j_call: TRBJ2-7
clone_size: few
d_call: .
cdr3_aa: CATSDRTYEQYF
cdr3_nt: TGTGCCACCTCGGACAGAACCTACGAGCAGTACTTC

v_call: TRBV19
j_call: TRBJ1-2
clone_size: .
d_call: TRBD1
cdr3_aa: CASSQTGEVYGYTF
cdr3_nt: TGTGCCAGTAGCCAGACAGGGGAGGTCTATGGCTACACCTTC

v_call: TRBV11-3
j_call: TRBJ2-3
clone_size: few
d_call: TRBD2
cdr3_aa: CASSLGTSGNTDTQYF
cdr3_nt: TGTGCCAGCAGCTTAGGGACTAGCGGAAATACAGATACGCAGTATTTT

v_call: TRBV30
j_call: TRBJ2-4
clone_size: once
d_call: .
cdr3_aa: CAWIGRGRNIQYF
cdr3_nt: TGTGCCTGGATTGGCAGGGGACGTAACATTCAGTACTTC

v_call: TRBV30
j_call: TRBJ1-2
clone_size: .
d_call: TRBD1
cdr3_aa: CAWSKGQFYGYTF
cdr3_nt: TGTGCCTGGAGTAAGGGACAGTTCTATGGCTACACCTTC

v_call: TRBV6-5
j_call: TRBJ2-7
clone_size: .
d_call: TRBD2
cdr3_aa: CASRPGTSGTYEQYF
cdr3_nt: TGTGCCAGCAGACCCGGGACTAGCGGGACCTACGAGCAGTACTTC

v_call: TRBV29-1
j_call: TRBJ1-1
clone_size: .
d_call: .
cdr3_aa: CSVVAGGDTEAFF
cdr3_nt: TGCAGCGTTGTCGCGGGGGGGGACACTGAAGCTTTCTTT

v_call: TRBV7-3
j_call: TRBJ2-1
clone_size: .
d_call: .
cdr3_aa: CASSLGPGSYNEQFF
cdr3_nt: TGTGCCAGCAGCTTAGGGCCAGGTTCCTACAATGAGCAGTTCTTC

v_call: TRBV18
j_call: TRBJ1-5
clone_size: .
d_call: .
cdr3_aa: CASSPEFYQPQHF
cdr3_nt: TGTGCCAGCTCACCGGAGTTTTATCAGCCCCAGCATTTT

v_call: TRBV10-1
j_call: TRBJ1-1
clone_size: few
d_call: TRBD1
cdr3_aa: CASSALTGGIAEAFF
cdr3_nt: TGCGCCAGCAGTGCCCTCACAGGGGGAATCGCTGAAGCTTTCTTT

v_call: TRBV2
j_call: TRBJ2-5
clone_size: .
d_call: .
cdr3_aa: CASSAGGSAQETQYF
cdr3_nt: TGTGCCAGCAGTGCTGGGGGCTCCGCTCAAGAGACCCAGTACTTC

v_call: TRBV3-1/TRBV3-2
j_call: TRBJ2-5
clone_size: .
d_call: .
cdr3_aa: CASSLRTNRKETQYF
cdr3_nt: TGTGCCAGCAGCCTCAGGACTAACCGTAAAGAGACCCAGTACTTC

v_call: TRBV6-2/TRBV6-3
j_call: TRBJ2-5
clone_size: .
d_call: TRBD2
cdr3_aa: CASSYRLTSGRPEETQYF
cdr3_nt: TGTGCCAGCAGTTACCGTTTAACTAGCGGGAGGCCTGAAGAGACCCAGTACTTC

v_call: TRBV27
j_call: TRBJ1-4
clone_size: once
d_call: .
cdr3_aa: CASSLAGGPREEKLFF
cdr3_nt: TGTGCCAGCAGTTTAGCCGGAGGACCCCGGGAAGAAAAACTGTTTTTT

v_call: TRBV10-3
j_call: TRBJ2-3
clone_size: .
d_call: TRBD2
cdr3_aa: CAIRRLAGGRDTQYF
cdr3_nt: TGTGCCATCAGAAGACTAGCGGGGGGGCGTGATACGCAGTATTTT

v_call: TRBV10-1
j_call: TRBJ2-7
clone_size: .
d_call: TRBD1
cdr3_aa: CASSESGTGPYEQYF
cdr3_nt: TGCGCCAGCAGTGAGTCCGGGACAGGGCCATATGAGCAGTACTTC

v_call: TRBV10-3
j_call: TRBJ2-4
clone_size: .
d_call: TRBD1
cdr3_aa: CAISETGAAAIQYF
cdr3_nt: TGTGCCATCAGTGAGACAGGGGCAGCGGCCATTCAGTACTTC

v_call: TRBV4-1
j_call: TRBJ2-3
clone_size: once
d_call: .
cdr3_aa: CASSHQRAKITDTQYF
cdr3_nt: TGCGCCAGCAGCCACCAGCGGGCCAAGATAACAGATACGCAGTATTTT

v_call: TRBV27
j_call: TRBJ1-5
clone_size: .
d_call: TRBD1
cdr3_aa: CATQPGQGNQPQHF
cdr3_nt: TGTGCCACCCAACCGGGACAGGGGAATCAGCCCCAGCATTTT

v_call: TRBV7-3
j_call: TRBJ2-7
clone_size: .
d_call: TRBD1
cdr3_aa: CASSLSTGGFNEQYF
cdr3_nt: TGTGCCAGCAGCTTAAGTACAGGGGGCTTCAACGAGCAGTACTTC

v_call: TRBV18
j_call: TRBJ1-2
clone_size: .
d_call: .
cdr3_aa: CASSPKQEGHGYTF
cdr3_nt: TGTGCCAGCTCACCAAAGCAGGAGGGGCATGGCTACACCTTC

v_call: TRBV4-2
j_call: TRBJ2-7
clone_size: .
d_call: TRBD2
cdr3_aa: CASSYHGRGGSSYEQYF
cdr3_nt: TGTGCCAGCAGCTACCATGGGCGGGGGGGGAGCTCCTACGAGCAGTACTTC

v_call: TRBV14
j_call: TRBJ2-1
clone_size: .
d_call: TRBD2
cdr3_aa: CASSPPGLAGGPSDEQFF
cdr3_nt: TGTGCCAGCAGCCCACCGGGACTAGCGGGAGGGCCCTCGGATGAGCAGTTCTTC

v_call: TRBV5-1
j_call: TRBJ1-1
clone_size: .
d_call: TRBD1
cdr3_aa: CASSFSTGGTEAFF
cdr3_nt: TGCGCCAGCAGCTTCTCCACAGGGGGCACTGAAGCTTTCTTT

v_call: TRBV5-6
j_call: TRBJ2-7
clone_size: .
d_call: .
cdr3_aa: CASSLPAGPEQYF
cdr3_nt: TGTGCCAGCAGCTTGCCGGCAGGTCCCGAGCAGTACTTC

v_call: TRBV27
j_call: TRBJ2-7
clone_size: once
d_call: TRBD2
cdr3_aa: CARGLAGVHEQYF
cdr3_nt: TGTGCCAGGGGACTAGCGGGAGTTCACGAGCAGTACTTC

v_call: TRBV11-3
j_call: TRBJ2-5
clone_size: .
d_call: TRBD2
cdr3_aa: CASSQRSGRSETQYF
cdr3_nt: TGTGCCAGCAGCCAGAGGAGCGGGAGGTCGGAGACCCAGTACTTC

v_call: TRBV6-5
j_call: TRBJ2-7
clone_size: .
d_call: TRBD1
cdr3_aa: CASSKPGQGGYEQYF
cdr3_nt: TGTGCCAGCAGTAAGCCGGGACAGGGGGGCTACGAGCAGTACTTC